This T cell receptor beta chain was captured by sequencing in a study of OX40 agonist ivuxolimab in advanced cancers. Across the study: Recorded diagnoses for dose-escalation patients were hepatocellular carcinoma, melanoma, renal cell or head and neck cancer. The mean age was approximately 60 years, ranging from about 20 to 90, with about four fifths of participants male.

This table comes from immunoSEQ multiplex PCR, and its TCRdb copy is limited to in-frame clones, with some not included. The sample has tens of thousands of clones, 80% to 90% seen once; the top ten hold around 2%. The germline V gene has CDR1 MNHEY and CDR2 SVGAGI. The CDR3 covers 15 residues. V lost 6 bases and J lost 1, with 13 bases in between. Overall study findings and caveats: The authors also found low normalized T-cell clonal expansion in some nonresponders. Clonal expansion was seen in CD4+ and CD8+ blood T cells by week 6 at 0.1 to 3.0 mg/kg.

This clone was seen only a few times. Its matching antigen is unknown. The material was CD4+ or CD8+ T cells sorted from blood, obtained in a trial of the OX40 agonist ivuxolimab. V and J are TRBV6-5 and TRBJ1-5, with D uncertain. This receptor was taken from an adult with an advanced solid tumor such as melanoma, head and neck, liver or kidney cancer. Here the CDR3 DNA reads TGTGCCAGCAGCAAAACGGACGGCAGCAATCAGCCCCAGCATTTT. It specifies CASSKTDGSNQPQHF.